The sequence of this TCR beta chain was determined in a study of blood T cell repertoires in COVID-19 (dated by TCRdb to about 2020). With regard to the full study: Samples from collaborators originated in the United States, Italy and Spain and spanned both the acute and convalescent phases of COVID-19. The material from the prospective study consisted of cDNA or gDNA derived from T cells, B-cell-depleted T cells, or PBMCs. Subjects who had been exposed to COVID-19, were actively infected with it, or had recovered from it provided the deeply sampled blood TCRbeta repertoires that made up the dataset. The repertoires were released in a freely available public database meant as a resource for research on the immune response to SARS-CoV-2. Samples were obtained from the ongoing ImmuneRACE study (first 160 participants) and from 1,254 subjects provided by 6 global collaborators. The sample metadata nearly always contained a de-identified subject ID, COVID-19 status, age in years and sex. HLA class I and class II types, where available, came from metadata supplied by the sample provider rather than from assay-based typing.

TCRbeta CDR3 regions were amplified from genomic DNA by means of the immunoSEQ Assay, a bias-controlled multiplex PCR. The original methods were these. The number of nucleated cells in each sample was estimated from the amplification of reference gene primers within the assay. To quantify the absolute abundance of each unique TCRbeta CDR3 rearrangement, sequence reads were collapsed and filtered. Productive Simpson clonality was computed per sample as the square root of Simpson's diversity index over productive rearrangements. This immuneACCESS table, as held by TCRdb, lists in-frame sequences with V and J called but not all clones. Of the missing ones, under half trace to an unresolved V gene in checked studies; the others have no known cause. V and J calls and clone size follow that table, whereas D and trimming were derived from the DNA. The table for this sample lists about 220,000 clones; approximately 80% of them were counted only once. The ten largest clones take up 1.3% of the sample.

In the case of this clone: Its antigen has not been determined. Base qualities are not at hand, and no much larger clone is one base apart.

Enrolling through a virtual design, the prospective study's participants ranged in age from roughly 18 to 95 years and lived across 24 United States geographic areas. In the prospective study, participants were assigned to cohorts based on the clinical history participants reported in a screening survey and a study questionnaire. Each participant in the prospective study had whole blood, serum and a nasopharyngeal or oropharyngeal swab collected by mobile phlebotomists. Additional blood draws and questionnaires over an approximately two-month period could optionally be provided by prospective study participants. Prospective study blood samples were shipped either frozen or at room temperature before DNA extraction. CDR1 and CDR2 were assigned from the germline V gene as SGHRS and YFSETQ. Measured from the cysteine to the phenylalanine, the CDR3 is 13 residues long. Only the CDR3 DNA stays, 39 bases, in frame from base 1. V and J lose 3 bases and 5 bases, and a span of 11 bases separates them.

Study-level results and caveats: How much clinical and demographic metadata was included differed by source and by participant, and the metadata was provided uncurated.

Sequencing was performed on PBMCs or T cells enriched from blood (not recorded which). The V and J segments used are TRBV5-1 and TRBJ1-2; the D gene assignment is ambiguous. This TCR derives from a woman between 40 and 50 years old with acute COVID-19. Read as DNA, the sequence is TGCGCCAGCAGCTCGACATCTCCTTATGGCTACACCTTC. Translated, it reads CASSSTSPYGYTF.